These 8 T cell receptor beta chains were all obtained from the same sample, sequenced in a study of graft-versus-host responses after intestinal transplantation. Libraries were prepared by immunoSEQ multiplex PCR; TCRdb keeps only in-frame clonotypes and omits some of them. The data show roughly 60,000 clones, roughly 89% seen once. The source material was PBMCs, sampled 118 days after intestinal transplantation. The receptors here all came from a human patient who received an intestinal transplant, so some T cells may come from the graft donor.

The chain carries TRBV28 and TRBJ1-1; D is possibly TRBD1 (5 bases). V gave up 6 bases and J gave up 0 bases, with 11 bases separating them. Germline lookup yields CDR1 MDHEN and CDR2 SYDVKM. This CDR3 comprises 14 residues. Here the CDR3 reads CASRRGDVNTEAFF. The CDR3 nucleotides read TGTGCCAGCAGGCGAGGGGACGTGAACACTGAAGCTTTCTTT.

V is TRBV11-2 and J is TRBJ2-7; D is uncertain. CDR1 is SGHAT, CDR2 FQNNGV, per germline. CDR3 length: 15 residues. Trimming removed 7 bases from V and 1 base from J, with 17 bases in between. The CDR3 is CASNRLGSGSYEQYF. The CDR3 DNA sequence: TGTGCCAGCAACCGCTTGGGTAGTGGTTCCTACGAGCAGTACTTC.

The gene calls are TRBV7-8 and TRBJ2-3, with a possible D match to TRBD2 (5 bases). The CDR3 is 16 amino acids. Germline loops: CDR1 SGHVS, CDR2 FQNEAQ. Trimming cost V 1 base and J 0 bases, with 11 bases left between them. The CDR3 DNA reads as TGTGCCAGCAGCTTAGAAGCGGCCATGAGCACAGATACGCAGTATTTT. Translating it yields CASSLEAAMSTDTQYF. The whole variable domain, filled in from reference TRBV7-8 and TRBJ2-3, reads GAGVSQSPRYKVAKRGQDVALRCDPISGHVSLFWYQQALGQGPEFLTYFQNEAQLDKSGLPSDRFFAERPEGSVSTLKIQRTQQEDSAVYLCASSLEAAMSTDTQYFGPGTRLTVL.

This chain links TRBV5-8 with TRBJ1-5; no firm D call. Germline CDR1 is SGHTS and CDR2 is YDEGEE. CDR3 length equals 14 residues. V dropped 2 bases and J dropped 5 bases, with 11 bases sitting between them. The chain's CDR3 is CASSFHSGHQPQHF. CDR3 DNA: TGTGCCAGCAGCTTCCATTCCGGGCATCAGCCCCAGCATTTT.

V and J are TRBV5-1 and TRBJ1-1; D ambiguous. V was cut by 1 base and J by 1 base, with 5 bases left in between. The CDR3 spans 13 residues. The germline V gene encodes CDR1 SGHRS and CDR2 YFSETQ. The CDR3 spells CASSLYQNTEAFF. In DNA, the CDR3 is TGCGCCAGCAGCTTGTACCAGAACACTGAAGCTTTCTTT. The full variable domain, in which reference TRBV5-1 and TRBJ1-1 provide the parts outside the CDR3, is KAGVTQTPRYLIKTRGQQVTLSCSPISGHRSVSWYQQTPGQGLQFLFEYFSETQRNKGNFPGRFSGRQFSNSRSEMNVSTLELGDSALYLCASSLYQNTEAFFGQGTRLTVV.

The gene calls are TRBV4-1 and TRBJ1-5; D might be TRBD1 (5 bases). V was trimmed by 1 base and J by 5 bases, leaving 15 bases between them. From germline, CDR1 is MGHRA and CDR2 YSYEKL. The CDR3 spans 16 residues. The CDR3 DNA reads TGCGCCAGCAGCCAAGGCGGGGGGTTAGGGGATCAGCCCCAGCATTTT. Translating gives CASSQGGGLGDQPQHF.

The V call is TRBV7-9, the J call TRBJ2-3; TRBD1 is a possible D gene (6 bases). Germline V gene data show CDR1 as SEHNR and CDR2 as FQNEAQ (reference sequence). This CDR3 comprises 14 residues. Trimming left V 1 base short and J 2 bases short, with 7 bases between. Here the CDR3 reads CASSLGDITDTQYF. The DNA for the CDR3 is TGTGCCAGCAGCTTAGGGGACATCACAGATACGCAGTATTTT.

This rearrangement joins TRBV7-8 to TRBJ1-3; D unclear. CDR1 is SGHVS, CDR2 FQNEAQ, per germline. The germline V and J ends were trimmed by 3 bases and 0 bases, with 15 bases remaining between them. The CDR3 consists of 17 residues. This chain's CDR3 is CASSFLGWVTSGNTIYF. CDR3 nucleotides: TGTGCCAGCAGCTTCCTAGGGTGGGTGACCTCTGGAAACACCATATATTTT.